This T cell receptor beta chain was captured by sequencing in a study of T cells expressing NK-cell markers. TCRdb re-called the 5' RACE reads; one entry per CDR3 protein, DNA not given. The table for this sample gives fewer than 200,000 distinct CDR3 sequences. The sample comprised blood T cells: a sorted CD56 or NKG2C T cell subset, CD4+ or CD8+ T cells, or bulk PBMC T cells (not recorded which). This TCR derives from a woman between 18 and 70 years old in good health.

The CDR3 spells CASSQRTYYEQYF. V is TRBV5-1 and J is TRBJ2-7; TCRdb designates TRBD2, a call that cannot be tested without DNA. This CDR3 has 13 residues. In germline, CDR1 is SGHRS, CDR2 YFSETQ.